This T cell receptor (beta chain) appears in the sequencing data of a study of T cells after yellow fever vaccination. This clonotype was observed at least ten times. Antigen: not known. Overall study results and limits: The booster response re-showed most primary clones: 95% to 96% CD4, around 90% CD8. The secondary response peaked faster, at day 5 versus 15, but was weaker. Researchers noted that a small share of clonotypes showed up in both CD4 and CD8 compartments.

Using its own MiXCR run on the 5' RACE reads, TCRdb lists one record per CDR3 protein. The table lists 250,000 to 300,000 distinct CDR3 sequences, approximately 5.2% of them singletons, with around 3.5% in the top ten. The ends were cut back, 4 bases at V and 9 bases at J, with 13 bases in the middle. Germline V gene data show CDR1 as SGHNT and CDR2 as YYREEE (reference sequence). This CDR3 region has 12 residues. The TCR originated in a man aged 18 to 35 who received the YFV17D yellow fever vaccine. Sample: CD4+ T cells sorted from PBMCs, taken on the day of the yellow fever booster vaccination. V gene TRBV5-4 combines with J gene TRBJ1-1; D may be TRBD1 (6 bases). The chain's CDR3 is CASSPGQNKAFF. The CDR3, as DNA: TGTGCCAGCAGCCCTGGACAGAATAAAGCTTTCTTT.